This T cell receptor (beta chain) stems from a study of shared clonotypes between healthy human individuals. Study outcomes and limitations: Clonotypes shared by all four donors outscored non-shared clonotypes in generation probability.

V shed 8 bases and J 8 bases; nucleotides not matched to a gene: 10. This CDR3 spans 15 amino acids. Germline lookup yields CDR1 SGHVS and CDR2 FNYEAQ. Several immunoSEQ 96-well plates shared each subset's DNA, each plate a replicate. Generated by immunoSEQ multiplex PCR, the TCRdb table keeps only in-frame clones and is missing some. The table records under 1,900,000 clones, 98% of them present only once. In the CD4+ fraction, cells were divided into CD45RA+ naive and CD45RA-negative memory subsets. In regard to this clone: The antigen is unknown.

Sample: naive CD4+ T cells sorted from blood. The subset is: CD45RA+ positively selected. The chain uses TRBV7-6 and TRBJ2-3, with 13 bases aligning to TRBD2. The receptor's source is a man aged 25 to 40 in good health. Here the CDR3 reads CASGERTSGSGTQYF. In DNA, the CDR3 is TGTGCCAGCGGCGAAAGGACTAGCGGGAGTGGTACGCAGTATTTT.